This T cell receptor beta chain appears in the sequencing data of a study of stem cell transplantation in POMP-related autoinflammatory disease. The CDR3 covers 16 residues. Germline assignment: CDR1 MDHEN and CDR2 SYDVKM. Trimming pared 6 bases from V and 0 bases from J, leaving 12 bases between. Profiling relied on immunoSEQ multiplex PCR, and the TCRdb table lists in-frame clones only, not all of them. The repertoire holds tens of thousands of clones, just over 90% seen once, with 0.55% to 0.85% in the top ten. The rearrangement links TRBV28 to TRBJ1-6; D is uncertain. The specimen was CD4+ T cells from PBMCs, collected after stem cell transplantation. This receptor was identified in a human patient with POMP-related autoinflammation and immune dysregulation (PRAID). A subset of T cells may come from the graft donor. CDR3 DNA sequence: TGTGCCAGCAGAAGCCTCAGGAGCTCCTATAATTCACCCCTCCACTTT. Translation gives CASRSLRSSYNSPLHF.